This T cell receptor beta chain emerged from a study of T cell responses to AZD1222 COVID-19 vaccine. As regards this clone: Its antigen remains unknown.

Produced via immunoSEQ multiplex PCR; TCRdb's table is partial and in-frame only. The repertoire holds over 120,000 clones, with around 93% as singletons. Germline V lookup: CDR1 SNHLY, CDR2 FYNNEI. Deletions cut 3 bases from V and 4 bases from J, with 9 bases between. The CDR3 spans 14 residues. The study's findings and limits: The study found vaccine-associated CD4 TCRs spanning spike, dominant at 160-218 and 743-854. The study sampled repertoires only after the peak T cell response. Clonal diversity was possibly underestimated, and white British individuals and females predominated among donors.

The chain carries TRBV2 and TRBJ1-4; weak D call: TRBD1 (6 bases). This TCR came from an adult in good health. The sample in question was peripheral blood, obtained on day 0 of AZD1222 vaccination. The CDR3 protein is CASSEQGHNEKLFF. The CDR3 DNA is TGTGCCAGCAGTGAGCAGGGGCATAATGAAAAACTGTTTTTT.